This is a list of T cell receptor beta chains from one sample in a study of blood T cell repertoires in COVID-19. The method was immunoSEQ multiplex PCR; TCRdb's version includes in-frame clones alone and lacks a portion of them. The table shows about 220,000 clones, with 65% to 90% occurring only once. The sequenced sample consisted of peripheral blood. Receptors were obtained from a woman aged 70-85 years with COVID-19, enrolled during active disease. Both conserved end residues are part of each CDR3. D genes are given only for firm matches. The size of a clone is reported for some rows only, either as once, few or many, or as a class for expanded clones.

TRBJ2-2	-	TRBD2	TRBV7-2	CASSLRRLADTGELFF
TRBJ1-6	-	TRBD1	TRBV13	CASSRDRFGSPLHF
TRBJ2-1	-	TRBD1	TRBV27	CASSRTGSNEQFF
TRBJ2-7	-	-	TRBV29-1	CSVSAGEQYF
TRBJ2-5	-	TRBD2	TRBV4-1	CASSPKGLAGGETQYF
TRBJ1-6	-	-	TRBV7-2	CASSIQGIYNSPLHF
TRBJ2-3	-	-	TRBV29-1	CSVLDSSGGYEYF
TRBJ1-3	-	TRBD1	TRBV9	CASSVGQGDGNTIYF
TRBJ2-2	-	-	TRBV11-3	CASSLIREGGELFF
TRBJ2-7	-	TRBD1	TRBV7-2	CASSLETGGNEQYF
TRBJ1-1	-	-	TRBV7-3	CASSQGRNTEAFF
TRBJ1-1	-	-	TRBV2	CASSARTGRYTEAFF
TRBJ1-5	-	TRBD1	TRBV12-3/TRBV12-4	CASSSDRQPQHF
TRBJ2-5	-	-	TRBV5-4	CASSTSSASLKETQYF
TRBJ2-7	-	TRBD1	TRBV7-2	CASSLGGQSSYEQYF
TRBJ2-5	-	TRBD1	TRBV7-9	CASSSGQPQETQYF
TRBJ2-5	-	TRBD2	TRBV9	CASSAPGGIKTQYF
TRBJ2-1	few	TRBD1	TRBV19	CASSSTGVVYNEQFF
TRBJ1-5	-	-	TRBV20-1	CSASYRGLGNQPQHF
TRBJ2-3	few	-	TRBV4-3	CASSQDAQNRHTDTQYF
TRBJ1-2	few	TRBD1	TRBV6-2/TRBV6-3	CASSYGAIGTVNYGYTF
TRBJ2-1	-	-	TRBV11-1	CASRTTGSSYNEQFF
TRBJ1-1	-	TRBD1	TRBV18	CASSPINRDSHTEAFF
TRBJ2-5	-	-	TRBV7-8	CASSFPGETQYF
TRBJ2-7	-	-	TRBV5-4	CASSISPYEQYF
TRBJ2-7	few	TRBD2	TRBV7-2	CASSLRDSPSGGGYEQYF
TRBJ1-5	-	-	TRBV20-1	CSASRGPGLLGRRSNQPQHF
TRBJ2-3	-	TRBD2	TRBV5-4	CASSLLAGGLDTQYF
TRBJ2-3	-	-	TRBV18	CASSPFPGSGSTDTQYF
TRBJ2-7	-	TRBD1	TRBV6-1	CASIIGTGSYEQYF
TRBJ2-5	-	-	TRBV9	CASSVGIDLAETQYF
TRBJ2-2	many	TRBD1	TRBV6-4	CASSDGQGNTGELFF
TRBJ1-2	-	TRBD1	TRBV5-4	CASSLNRGGNGYTF
TRBJ1-2	-	TRBD1	TRBV5-6	CASSFYRDRDRRNYGYTF
TRBJ1-2	-	-	TRBV2	CASSDETRGYTF
TRBJ1-1	-	TRBD1	TRBV27	CASSSAGGGTEAFF
TRBJ2-3	-	-	TRBV7-3	CASSETDRGDTQYF
TRBJ2-2	-	TRBD1	TRBV4-2	CASSHRDSRRPGELFF
TRBJ2-1	few	TRBD2	TRBV11-3	CASSLGGLAGGYNEQFF
TRBJ2-4	-	-	TRBV19	CASSIGGSLAKNIQYF
TRBJ2-1	-	TRBD2	TRBV5-4	CASSLGTSGINEQFF
TRBJ1-2	-	-	TRBV5-1	CASSLTVSPNYGYTF
TRBJ1-2	-	TRBD1	TRBV6-6	CASSSGDSGLLYGYTF
TRBJ1-5	-	-	TRBV2	CASTEISGNQPQHF
TRBJ2-1	-	TRBD2	TRBV18	CASSPELAGMNEQFF
TRBJ2-3	-	TRBD2	TRBV18	CASSSTSGSMTDTQYF
TRBJ1-6	-	TRBD1	TRBV7-2	CASSIDRASPLHF
TRBJ2-7	-	TRBD2	TRBV29-1	CSVAGGARKSYEQYF